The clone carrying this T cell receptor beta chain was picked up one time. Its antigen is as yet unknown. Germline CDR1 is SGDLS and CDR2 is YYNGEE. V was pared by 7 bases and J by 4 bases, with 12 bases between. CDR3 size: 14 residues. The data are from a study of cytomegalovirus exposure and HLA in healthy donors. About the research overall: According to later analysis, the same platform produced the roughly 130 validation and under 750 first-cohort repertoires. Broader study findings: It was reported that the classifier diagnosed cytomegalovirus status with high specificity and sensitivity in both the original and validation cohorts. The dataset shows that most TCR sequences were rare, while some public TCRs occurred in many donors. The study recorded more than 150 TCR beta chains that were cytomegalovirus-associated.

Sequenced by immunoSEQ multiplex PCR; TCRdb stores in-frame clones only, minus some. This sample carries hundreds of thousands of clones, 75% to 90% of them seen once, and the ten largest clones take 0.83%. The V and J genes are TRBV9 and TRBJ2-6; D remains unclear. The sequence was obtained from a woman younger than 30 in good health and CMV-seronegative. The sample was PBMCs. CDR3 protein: CASSGFLGANVLTF. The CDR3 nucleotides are TGTGCCAGCTCCGGTTTCCTCGGGGCCAACGTCCTGACTTTC.